Below, 9 T cell receptor beta chains from the same sample are listed, as sequenced in a study of neurological immune-mediated disorders. Each CDR3 protein gets one entry after TCRdb re-called the 5' RACE reads with MiXCR. Of 20,000 or so distinct CDR3 sequences in the sample, 13% were seen once. Material: PBMCs. The receptors were gathered from a woman in her 40s with HTLV-1-associated myelopathy (HAM/TSP).

This sequence joins TRBV10-3 and TRBJ1-2; D is possibly TRBD1 (5 bases). The germline V gene encodes CDR1 ENHRY and CDR2 SYGVKD. This CDR3 has 15 amino acids. The ends were cut back, 2 bases at V and 6 bases at J, with 16 bases in the middle. CDR3 protein: CAISEPVHQGDGYTF. CDR3 coding DNA: TGTGCCATCAGTGAGCCTGTTCATCAAGGGGATGGCTACACCTTC.

Ten or more counts support this clonotype. The chain is built from TRBV18 and TRBJ1-1, with 9 bases identical to TRBD1. Germline assignment: CDR1 KGHSH and CDR2 LQKENI. The ends lost 2 bases at V and 1 base at J; junction bases unmatched: 8. The CDR3 contains 17 residues. CDR3 loop: CASSPTGQGLGNTEAFF. The CDR3 DNA reads TGTGCCAGCTCACCAACAGGACAGGGGTTGGGGAACACTGAAGCTTTCTTT.

This clonotype was counted ten times or more. The chain combines TRBV4-2 with TRBJ1-2; D may be TRBD1 (6 bases). V was clipped by 3 bases and J by 3 bases, with 11 bases between them. The CDR3 spans 14 residues. Germline CDR1 LGHNA, CDR2 YNFKEQ. The CDR3 loop is CASSHVQGDYGYTF. In nucleotides, the CDR3 is TGTGCCAGCAGCCATGTACAGGGTGACTATGGCTACACCTTC.

This clonotype was seen at least ten times. The chain recombines TRBV7-8 with TRBJ2-4, with 10 nucleotides matching TRBD2. V lost 5 bases, J lost 5 bases, and 3 bases stayed unmatched. The CDR3 totals 14 residues. Germline-derived CDR1 and CDR2 are SGHVS and FQNEAQ. In nucleotides, the CDR3 is TGTGCCAGCAGCCATGGGACTAGCGAAAACATTCAGTACTTC. Residues: CASSHGTSENIQYF.

This clonotype has a count of ten or more. V usage is TRBV5-1 and J usage is TRBJ1-2; D unresolved. CDR1 and CDR2 from the germline V gene are SGHRS and YFSETQ. The CDR3 extends over 13 amino acids. Trimming left V 0 bases short and J 2 bases short, with 5 bases between. The CDR3 sequence: CASSLGANYGYTF. In DNA form, the CDR3 reads TGCGCCAGCAGCTTGGGGGCGAACTATGGCTACACCTTC.

This clonotype was seen many times. The rearrangement links TRBV3-1 to TRBJ2-7; 10 bases line up with TRBD2. This CDR3 comprises 15 residues. The germline V gene encodes CDR1 LGHDT and CDR2 YNNKEL (reference sequence). Trimming cost V 0 bases and J 8 bases; bases outside gene matches: 7. CDR3 nucleotides: TGTGCCAGCAGCCAAGATGCTAGCGGGGGCCCCAAGCAGTACTTC. Translation gives CASSQDASGGPKQYF.

There are many counts of this clonotype. The J gene is TRBJ2-1, the V gene TRBV12-3 or TRBV12-4; 11 bases fit TRBD2. The CDR3 extends over 15 amino acids. Unmatched junction bases numbered 4, after V lost 6 bases and J lost 3 bases. CDR3 loop: CASSLSGGVYNEQFF. The CDR3 DNA follows: TGTGCCAGCAGCCTTAGCGGGGGGGTCTACAATGAGCAGTTCTTC.

Many counts were recorded for this clonotype. This chain uses TRBV7-2 with TRBJ1-2; 8 nucleotides match TRBD1. V shed 1 base and J 4 bases; nucleotides not matched to a gene: 5. The V gene's germline CDR1 is SGHTA and CDR2 FQGNSA. CDR3 size: 15 residues. CDR3 protein: CASSLVGDRTYGYTF. As DNA, the CDR3 is TGTGCCAGCAGCTTAGTAGGGGACAGGACCTATGGCTACACCTTC.

About this clonotype itself: A read error may account for a junction end that differs from germline. The chain couples TRBV7-2 to TRBJ2-6; D is unclear. CDR1 is SGHTA, CDR2 FQGNSA, per germline. The CDR3 runs to 14 residues. CDR3 amino acids: CASSPYLWANVLNF. In nucleotides, the CDR3 is TGTGCCAGCAGCCCCTATCTATGGGCCAACGTCCTGAATTTC.